Presented here are 12 T cell receptor beta chains from one specimen sequenced in a study of shared clonotypes between healthy human individuals. TCRdb's table, derived via immunoSEQ multiplex PCR, lists solely in-frame clones and lacks some. The sample lists about 470,000 clones, roughly 80% occurring once. Sequenced material: PBMCs. Every receptor here comes from a woman in her forties in good health. Some clones in this sample may be carry-over from other donors' samples.

The chain carries TRBV5-1 and TRBJ1-4; 9 positions agree with TRBD1. Trimming removed 3 bases from V and 10 bases from J; junction bases left unmatched: 10. Germline V gene lookup returns CDR1 SGHRS and CDR2 YFSETQ. The CDR3 loop spans 15 amino acids. This CDR3 is CASSSAGTGSVKLFF. As DNA, the CDR3 is TGCGCCAGCAGCTCAGCCGGGACAGGGAGTGTAAAACTGTTTTTT.

The rearrangement uses TRBV5-6 and TRBJ2-3, with 10 bases identical to TRBD1. Germline assignment: CDR1 SGHDT and CDR2 YYEEEE. CDR3 length: 16 amino acids. V lost 4 bases, J lost 3 bases, and 8 bases stayed unmatched. CDR3 loop: CASSRPRDRGTDTQYF. The CDR3 DNA reads as TGTGCCAGCAGCCGGCCCCGGGACAGGGGAACAGATACGCAGTATTTT.

The genes are TRBV7-9 and TRBJ2-1; D gene uncertain. The germline CDR1 and CDR2 sequences are SEHNR and FQNEAQ (reference sequence). V was shortened by 3 bases and J by 6 bases, with 9 bases between the two germline ends. This CDR3 has 13 residues. The CDR3 DNA sequence: TGTGCCAGCAGCTTCCGGCCGCCCAATGAGCAGTTCTTC. The encoded protein is CASSFRPPNEQFF.

CDR3 DNA sequence: TGCGCCAGCAGACCCCCCGGACAGGGGGCGAGTTTTGCTTTCTTT. Translated, it gives CASRPPGQGASFAFF. The chain recombines TRBV4-1 with TRBJ1-1; 11 bases are a match to TRBD1. Trimming cost V 6 bases and J 11 bases; bases outside gene matches: 14. There are 15 residues in the CDR3. Germline-derived CDR1 and CDR2 are MGHRA and YSYEKL.

The genes are TRBV7-9 and TRBJ1-2; TRBD1 agrees at 8 bases. The germline V gene encodes CDR1 SEHNR and CDR2 FQNEAQ (reference sequence). This CDR3 comprises 16 residues. V dropped 5 bases and J dropped 4; count of bases not matched to a gene: 12. The CDR3 sequence is CASSPDQGQVIYGYTF. CDR3 nucleotides: TGTGCCAGCAGCCCCGACCAGGGACAGGTCATCTATGGCTACACCTTC.

This chain connects TRBV27 to TRBJ2-5; possibly TRBD1 or TRBD2 for D (6 bases each). This CDR3 has 13 residues. Trimming stripped 3 bases from V and 5 bases from J, with 10 bases between. Germline V gene sequence: CDR1 MNHEY, CDR2 SMNVEV (reference sequence). The CDR3 reads CASSFGGLETQYF. DNA for the CDR3: TGTGCCAGCAGTTTTGGGGGGCTGGAGACCCAGTACTTC.

This rearrangement joins TRBV2 to TRBJ1-1; D call uncertain. The germline gives CDR1 SNHLY, CDR2 FYNNEI. The CDR3 consists of 15 residues. The germline V and J ends were trimmed by 2 bases and 0 bases, with 10 bases remaining between them. In DNA form, the CDR3 reads TGTGCCAGCAGTGAACTTGGATACATGAACACTGAAGCTTTCTTT. Amino acids: CASSELGYMNTEAFF.

The chain uses TRBV10-2 and TRBJ2-7; D gene unclear. Looked up from germline, CDR1 is WSHSY and CDR2 is SAAADI. This CDR3 has 15 amino acids. V was shortened by 0 bases and J by 0 bases, with 9 bases between the two germline ends. The DNA for the CDR3 is TGCGCCAGCAGTGAGTCGTGGGCTAGCTCCTACGAGCAGTACTTC. Translated: CASSESWASSYEQYF.

This clone was seen only once. The chain combines TRBV28 with TRBJ1-5, with no clear D. The CDR3 has 15 residues. The germline V gene encodes CDR1 MDHEN and CDR2 SYDVKM. With 4 bases removed from V and 3 bases from J, the gap between germline ends came to 13 bases. The CDR3: CASSSQSRNNQPQHF. In DNA form, the CDR3 reads TGTGCCAGCAGTTCTCAATCCCGGAACAATCAGCCCCAGCATTTT.

J is TRBJ2-2 and V is TRBV10-3, with 9 bases lining up with TRBD2. V lost 7 bases, J lost 0 bases, and 6 bases stayed unmatched. The germline V gene encodes CDR1 ENHRY and CDR2 SYGVKD. CDR3 length equals 16 residues. CDR3 amino acids: CAITRTSATNTGELFF. The DNA for the CDR3 is TGTGCCATCACAAGGACTAGCGCCACGAACACCGGGGAGCTGTTTTTT.

The rearrangement uses TRBV11-2 and TRBJ2-7; 11 bases fit TRBD2. The CDR3 is 15 residues long. Germline assignment: CDR1 SGHAT and CDR2 FQNNGV. Losses at the gene ends were 5 bases for V and 0 bases for J; bases not matched to a gene: 3. CDR3 bases: TGTGCCAGCAGCCGCGGACTAGCGGGCTCCTACGAGCAGTACTTC. Its translation: CASSRGLAGSYEQYF.

This sequence joins TRBV9 and TRBJ2-1; TRBD1 aligns across 7 bases. V shed 2 bases and J 2 bases; nucleotides not matched to a gene: 1. Germline V lookup: CDR1 SGDLS, CDR2 YYNGEE. The CDR3 has 14 residues. The CDR3 DNA sequence: TGTGCCAGCAGCGTTGGACAGGCCTACAATGAGCAGTTCTTC. This sequence encodes CASSVGQAYNEQFF.